The 27 T cell receptor beta chains in this list originate from one sample, sequenced in a study of shared clonotypes between healthy human individuals. Sequenced by immunoSEQ multiplex PCR; TCRdb stores in-frame clones only, minus some. The sample shows some 2,400,000 clones, approximately 94% of them seen only once. What was sequenced was naive CD4+ T cells sorted from blood. Subset given: CD45RA+ positively selected. The receptor set was obtained from a man aged 18 to 30 in good health.

This rearrangement joins TRBV7-6 to TRBJ2-2; 8 bases line up with TRBD1. V lost 5 bases, J lost 4 bases, and 9 bases stayed unmatched. The CDR3 contains 16 residues. Per germline, CDR1 SGHVS and CDR2 FNYEAQ. The CDR3 nucleotides are TGTGCCAGCAGCCAGGGGGCAGGGCCCCGCACCGGGGAGCTGTTTTTT. This sequence encodes CASSQGAGPRTGELFF.

This sequence joins TRBV5-1 and TRBJ1-2; 7 nucleotides agree with TRBD1. CDR1 and CDR2 from the germline V gene are SGHRS and YFSETQ. This CDR3 comprises 14 residues. The V segment lost 5 bases and the J segment 4 bases; nucleotides outside the gene matches: 8. CDR3 nucleotide sequence: TGCGCCAGCAGGGTACCGGGACAGCTCTATGGCTACACCTTC. Protein: CASRVPGQLYGYTF.

The gene calls are TRBV2 and TRBJ2-5; TRBD2 matches at 9 bases. V was pared by 3 bases and J by 6 bases, with 8 bases of the junction left unmatched. Per the germline V gene, CDR1 is SNHLY and CDR2 is FYNNEI. This CDR3 comprises 15 residues. The DNA of the CDR3 is TGTGCCAGCAGTGAGGCTAGCGGGAATGGAAAGACCCAGTACTTC. This gives the protein CASSEASGNGKTQYF. Filled out from reference TRBV2 and TRBJ2-5, the complete variable domain reads EPEVTQTPSHQVTQMGQEVILRCVPISNHLYFYWYRQILGQKVEFLVSFYNNEISEKSEIFDDQFSVERPDGSNFTLKIRSTKLEDSAMYFCASSEASGNGKTQYFGPGTRLLVL.

The V and J genes are TRBV2 and TRBJ2-3, with a possible D match to TRBD2 (5 bases). The germline V gene has CDR1 SNHLY and CDR2 FYNNEI. Trimming left V 5 bases short and J 3 bases short, with 21 bases between. The CDR3 covers 17 residues. The CDR3 coding sequence is TGTGCCAGCAGTTCAATGGGGAAAGGGAGAGAAACAGATACGCAGTATTTT. Translation: CASSSMGKGRETDTQYF.

This clone was seen a handful of times. This CDR3 reads CASSYGQPNTGELFF. DNA for the CDR3: TGTGCCAGCAGTTACGGACAGCCGAACACCGGGGAGCTGTTTTTT. The rearrangement links TRBV6-5 to TRBJ2-2; perhaps TRBD1 as D (6 bases). Germline V gene sequence: CDR1 MNHEY, CDR2 SVGAGI. The CDR3 has 15 residues. V lost 2 bases and J 0 bases, leaving 7 bases between the germline ends.

The genes are TRBV2 and TRBJ1-5; the match to TRBD1 covers 7 bases. The V gene's germline CDR1 is SNHLY and CDR2 FYNNEI. V shed 3 bases, J shed 4 bases, and the junction held 9 bases outside the gene matches. The CDR3 runs 16 residues. The chain's CDR3 is CASSDIQGWWNQPQHF. DNA for the CDR3: TGTGCCAGCAGTGACATACAGGGGTGGTGGAATCAGCCCCAGCATTTT.

This clone has only one observation. V is TRBV15 and J is TRBJ2-4; 9 positions agree with TRBD2. CDR3 length: 18 amino acids. Germline V gene lookup returns CDR1 LNHNV and CDR2 YYDKDF (reference sequence). After removal of 0 bases from V and 3 bases from J, the junction contained 9 bases not matched to a gene. The CDR3 bases are TGTGCCACCAGCAGAGATTCTGCTAGCGGGGCCGGCAAAAACATTCAGTACTTC. It is translated as CATSRDSASGAGKNIQYF.

The chain has TRBV5-1 and TRBJ2-1; D is undetermined. Germline V gene sequence: CDR1 SGHRS, CDR2 YFSETQ. V was pared by 1 base and J by 4 bases, with 6 bases between. This CDR3 is 13 amino acids long. The CDR3 DNA is TGCGCCAGCAGCTTGTCGGAATACAATGAGCAGTTCTTC. The encoded protein is CASSLSEYNEQFF. The full variable domain, completed using reference TRBV5-1 and TRBJ2-1, is KAGVTQTPRYLIKTRGQQVTLSCSPISGHRSVSWYQQTPGQGLQFLFEYFSETQRNKGNFPGRFSGRQFSNSRSEMNVSTLELGDSALYLCASSLSEYNEQFFGPGTRLTVL.

The count of this clone is one. J is TRBJ2-1 and V is TRBV6-1; D call uncertain. Trimming took off 2 bases at V and 4 bases at J, with 9 bases between the two ends. The CDR3 contains 14 residues. CDR1 is MNHNS, CDR2 SASEGT, per germline. The CDR3 sequence is CASSEFWRYNEQFF. CDR3 in DNA: TGTGCCAGCAGTGAATTCTGGCGGTACAATGAGCAGTTCTTC.

The CDR3 sequence: CASSNLGPPEAFF. The CDR3 nucleotides are TGTGCCAGCAGTAACCTCGGTCCCCCGGAAGCTTTCTTT. This chain uses TRBV28 with TRBJ1-1; D is ambiguous. The CDR3 contains 13 residues. Looked up from germline, CDR1 is MDHEN and CDR2 is SYDVKM. V was trimmed by 5 bases and J by 8 bases, leaving 15 bases between them. The full variable domain, in which reference TRBV28 and TRBJ1-1 provide the parts outside the CDR3, is DVKVTQSSRYLVKRTGEKVFLECVQDMDHENMFWYRQDPGLGLRLIYFSYDVKMKEKGDIPEGYSVSREKKERFSLILESASTNQTSMYLCASSNLGPPEAFFGQGTRLTVV.

The CDR3 protein is CASSGRDRGNTEAFF. The CDR3 DNA sequence: TGCGCCAGCAGCGGAAGGGACAGGGGGAACACTGAAGCTTTCTTT. This chain uses TRBV5-1 with TRBJ1-1; TRBD1 matches 10 bases. This CDR3 comprises 15 residues. The junction had 4 bases not matched to a gene; V was cut back by 4 bases and J by 1 base. CDR1 and CDR2 from the germline V gene are SGHRS and YFSETQ.

CDR3 bases: TGTGCCAGCAGTGAGGAACAGAATCAGCCCCAGCATTTT. This codes for CASSEEQNQPQHF. This rearrangement joins TRBV6-4 to TRBJ1-5; D gene uncertain. Germline V gene sequence: CDR1 MRHNA, CDR2 SNTAGT. Trimming left V 3 bases short and J 4 bases short, with 7 bases between. This CDR3 comprises 13 residues.

This chain joins TRBV30 and TRBJ2-1, with a possible D match to TRBD2 (6 bases). Germline CDR1 is GTSNPN and CDR2 is SVGIG (reference sequence). Trimming cost V 4 bases and J 6 bases, with 16 bases left between them. CDR3 length: 14 amino acids. In nucleotides, the CDR3 is TGTGCCTGGACACTCGGAATAGCGGCCAATGAGCAGTTCTTC. This codes for CAWTLGIAANEQFF. Full variable domain (missing parts from reference TRBV30 and TRBJ2-1): SQTIHQWPATLVQPVGSPLSLECTVEGTSNPNLYWYRQAAGRGLQLLFYSVGIGQISSEVPQNLSASRPQDRQFILSSKKLLLSDSGFYLCAWTLGIAANEQFFGPGTRLTVL.

This chain joins TRBV12-5 and TRBJ1-1, with TRBD1 matching over 9 bases. The ends lost 7 bases at V and 2 bases at J; junction bases unmatched: 5. The germline CDR1 and CDR2 sequences are LGHNT and FRNRAP. This CDR3 has 14 residues. CDR3 residues: CASATQGANTEAFF. Written as DNA, the CDR3 is TGTGCTAGTGCCACACAGGGGGCTAACACTGAAGCTTTCTTT.

The chain has TRBV2 and TRBJ2-7, with a tentative D call TRBD2 (6 bases). Trimming removed 7 bases from V and 0 bases from J, with 13 bases in between. This CDR3 has 14 amino acids. Germline values: CDR1 SNHLY, CDR2 FYNNEI. CDR3 nucleotide sequence: TGTGCCAGCAAAAACGGGGGAAGCTCCTACGAGCAGTACTTC. Its protein is CASKNGGSSYEQYF. The complete variable domain, with remaining parts taken from reference TRBV2 and TRBJ2-7, reads EPEVTQTPSHQVTQMGQEVILRCVPISNHLYFYWYRQILGQKVEFLVSFYNNEISEKSEIFDDQFSVERPDGSNFTLKIRSTKLEDSAMYFCASKNGGSSYEQYFGPGTRLTVT.

This chain joins TRBV6-8 and TRBJ2-7; D is possibly TRBD1 (6 bases). The CDR3 has 14 amino acids. Germline V gene data show CDR1 as MNHGY and CDR2 as SAAAGT. The ends were cut back, 0 bases at V and 5 bases at J, with 11 bases in the middle. CDR3 nucleotides: TGTGCCAGCAGTTACTCGGGGGCAGGGAACGAGCAGTACTTC. It is translated as CASSYSGAGNEQYF.

The chain recombines TRBV27 with TRBJ1-5, with 7 bases that match TRBD1. The CDR3 is 15 amino acids. The germline CDR1 and CDR2 sequences are MNHEY and SMNVEV (reference sequence). The V gene end was trimmed by 1 base and the J gene end by 5 bases; junction bases not matched to a gene: 5. For the CDR3, the DNA is TGTGCCAGCAGTTTATGGGGGACAGAGGATCAGCCCCAGCATTTT. Its translation: CASSLWGTEDQPQHF.

This clone was detected only once. The chain employs TRBV19 and TRBJ1-5; 11 positions agree with TRBD1. There are 15 residues in the CDR3. Germline lookup yields CDR1 LNHDA and CDR2 SQIVND (reference sequence). The junction had 7 bases not matched to a gene; V was cut back by 7 bases and J by 5 bases. CDR3 protein: CASNMGDRGYQPQHF. The CDR3 DNA follows: TGTGCCAGTAATATGGGGGACAGGGGGTATCAGCCCCAGCATTTT.

The chain recombines TRBV29-1 with TRBJ1-3; weak D call: TRBD1 (5 bases). V lost 4 bases and J lost 0, with 16 bases in between. Germline V gene data show CDR1 as SQVTM and CDR2 as ANQGSEA. This CDR3 comprises 16 residues. CDR3 nucleotides: TGCAGCGTTGCGAACACCGGGACGACCTCTGGAAACACCATATATTTT. It translates to CSVANTGTTSGNTIYF.

This sequence joins TRBV28 and TRBJ1-5; the match to TRBD1 covers 9 bases. The CDR3 has 16 residues. Losses at the gene ends were 4 bases for V and 0 bases for J; bases not matched to a gene: 4. The germline gives CDR1 MDHEN, CDR2 SYDVKM. CDR3 DNA sequence: TGTGCCAGCAGTTCTACGGACAGGGGTAGCAATCAGCCCCAGCATTTT. It yields the protein CASSSTDRGSNQPQHF.

The chain couples TRBV6-6 to TRBJ2-5, with unresolved D. Germline CDR1 MNHNY, CDR2 SVGAGI (reference sequence). V dropped 3 bases and J dropped 1 base, with 12 bases sitting between them. CDR3 length equals 15 residues. CDR3 nucleotide sequence: TGTGCCAGCAGTTATGGTAGTCAGATCCAAGAGACCCAGTACTTC. As protein: CASSYGSQIQETQYF.

This CDR3 is CSVSGSGYEQYF. The CDR3 nucleotides read TGCAGCGTATCGGGGAGCGGCTACGAGCAGTACTTC. The chain combines TRBV29-1 with TRBJ2-7; D is perhaps TRBD2 (5 bases). Trimming removed 6 bases from V and 3 bases from J, with 12 bases in between. CDR1 SQVTM and CDR2 ANQGSEA come from the germline V gene. The CDR3 has 12 amino acids.

This rearrangement joins TRBV21-1 to TRBJ2-1. TRBV21-1 counts as a pseudogene. The CDR3 has 15 amino acids. Here the CDR3 reads CASSKCSLGRNEQFF. The CDR3 nucleotides are TGTGCCAGCAGCAAATGCTCCCTAGGACGTAATGAGCAGTTCTTC.

Comment on this clone: The same CDR3 is also encoded by other DNA sequences in this sample. The genes are TRBV6-6 and TRBJ2-3; the D is unclear. Germline V gene lookup returns CDR1 MNHNY and CDR2 SVGAGI (reference sequence). This CDR3 spans 11 amino acids. V was clipped by 4 bases and J by 3 bases, with 2 bases between them. Written as DNA, the CDR3 is TGTGCCAGCAGTTTGACAGATACGCAGTATTTT. Protein product: CASSLTDTQYF.

This chain joins TRBV18 and TRBJ1-2; a weak D match, TRBD1 (5 bases). The ends were cut back, 5 bases at V and 8 bases at J, with 18 bases in the middle. This CDR3 region has 14 residues. Germline-derived CDR1 and CDR2 are KGHSH and LQKENI. The CDR3 sequence is CASSTTEGYAGYTF. DNA for the CDR3: TGTGCCAGCTCAACAACGGAGGGGTACGCCGGCTACACCTTC. Based on the CDR3 plus reference TRBV18 and TRBJ1-2, the full variable domain is NAGVMQNPRHLVRRRGQEARLRCSPMKGHSHVYWYRQLPEEGLKFMVYLQKENIIDESGMPKERFSAEFPKEGPSILRIQQVVRGDSAAYFCASSTTEGYAGYTFGSGTRLTVV.

The chain is built from TRBV27 and TRBJ2-2; tentatively, D is TRBD2 (5 bases). Germline V gives CDR1 MNHEY, CDR2 SMNVEV (reference sequence). This CDR3 is 17 amino acids long. V lost 5 bases, J lost 1 base, and 17 bases lay in between. As DNA, the CDR3 is TGTGCCAGCAGTCAGGCCGGGAACCGGGGGAACACCGGGGAGCTGTTTTTT. It is translated as CASSQAGNRGNTGELFF.

This clone was observed once. The chain recombines TRBV7-9 with TRBJ2-7; TRBD2 is a possible D gene (5 bases). CDR3 length equals 17 residues. V lost 3 bases, J lost 4 bases, and 22 bases lay in between. Germline V lookup: CDR1 SEHNR, CDR2 FQNEAQ (reference sequence). The CDR3 loop is CASSLGTGYLMGYEQYF. In DNA form, the CDR3 reads TGTGCCAGCAGCTTGGGCACGGGGTACCTAATGGGGTACGAGCAGTACTTC.